The clone carrying this T cell receptor (beta chain) was seen only a few times. This sample is part of a study of cytomegalovirus exposure and HLA in healthy donors. Germline CDR1 and CDR2: LNHDA and SQIVND (reference sequence). The junction had 5 bases not matched to a gene; V was cut back by 5 bases and J by 4 bases. The CDR3 has 16 amino acids. The PCR was carried out with 60 Vbeta primers and 13 Jbeta primers. Sequenced by immunoSEQ multiplex PCR; TCRdb stores in-frame clones only, minus some. The sample consists of about 140,000 clones, about 10% of them appearing once. The receptor was derived from a man aged 50-59 years in good health and CMV-seronegative. The chain is built from TRBV19 and TRBJ2-1, with 13 bases matching TRBD2. The specimen sequenced was PBMCs. CDR3 sequence (DNA): TGTGCCAGTAGTCTCAGGACTAGCGGGAGATACAATGAGCAGTTCTTC. As protein: CASSLRTSGRYNEQFF.